A single T cell receptor beta chain is shown here with its context. The same CDR3 also results from other DNA sequences found in this sample. The sample is drawn from a study of blood T cell repertoires in COVID-19. Study summary: From the United States, Italy and Spain came samples of acute and convalescent COVID-19. Nucleic acid was either cDNA or gDNA, and it came from T cells, B-cell-depleted T cells, or PBMCs.

V was shortened by 3 bases and J by 1 base, with 10 bases between the two germline ends. Germline CDR1 and CDR2: SNHLY and FYNNEI. This CDR3 is built from 15 residues. Under the authors' procedure: Reference gene primer amplification yielded estimated nucleated cell counts. This table comes from immunoSEQ multiplex PCR, and its TCRdb copy is limited to in-frame clones, with some not included. That table is the source of V, J and clone size, and D and trimming were worked out from the DNA. Of roughly 47,000 clones in the sample, around nine tenths were seen once. The TCR originated in a man between 45 and 60 years old with acute or convalescent COVID-19. The sample taken for sequencing was peripheral blood. This sequence joins TRBV2 and TRBJ1-5, with D perhaps matching TRBD1 (5 bases). The CDR3 spells CASSEGGLSNQPQHF. In DNA form, the CDR3 reads TGTGCCAGCAGTGAGGGGGGACTGAGCAATCAGCCCCAGCATTTT.